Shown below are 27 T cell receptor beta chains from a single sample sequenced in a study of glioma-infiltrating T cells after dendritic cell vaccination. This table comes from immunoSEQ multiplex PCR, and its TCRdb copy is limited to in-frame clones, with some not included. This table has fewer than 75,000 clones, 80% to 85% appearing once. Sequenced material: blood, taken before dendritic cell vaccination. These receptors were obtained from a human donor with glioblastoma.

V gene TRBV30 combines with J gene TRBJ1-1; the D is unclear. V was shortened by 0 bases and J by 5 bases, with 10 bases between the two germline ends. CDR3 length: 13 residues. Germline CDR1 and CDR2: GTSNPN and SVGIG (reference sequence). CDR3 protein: CAWSVVGRTEAFF. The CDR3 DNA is TGTGCCTGGAGTGTTGTGGGCAGGACTGAAGCTTTCTTT.

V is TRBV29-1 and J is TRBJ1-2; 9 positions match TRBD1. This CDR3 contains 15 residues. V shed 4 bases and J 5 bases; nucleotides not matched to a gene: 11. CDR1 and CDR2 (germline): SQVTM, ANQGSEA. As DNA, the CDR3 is TGCAGCGTTGCGACCGGACAGGGGCGCCAGTATGGCTACACCTTC. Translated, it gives CSVATGQGRQYGYTF.

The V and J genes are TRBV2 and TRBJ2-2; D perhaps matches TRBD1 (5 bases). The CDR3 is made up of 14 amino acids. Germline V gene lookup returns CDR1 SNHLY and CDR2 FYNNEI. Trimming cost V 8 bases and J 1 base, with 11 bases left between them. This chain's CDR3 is CASARQLNTGELFF. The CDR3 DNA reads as TGTGCCAGCGCGAGACAGTTGAACACCGGGGAGCTGTTTTTT.

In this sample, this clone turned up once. CDR3 DNA: TGTGCCAGCAGGCGGGATAACACTGAAGCTTTCTTT. Translated, it gives CASRRDNTEAFF. This chain joins TRBV6-5 and TRBJ1-1, with D hard to call. V was clipped by 6 bases and J by 2 bases, with 7 bases between them. Germline V CDR1 and CDR2: MNHEY, SVGAGI. CDR3 length equals 12 residues.

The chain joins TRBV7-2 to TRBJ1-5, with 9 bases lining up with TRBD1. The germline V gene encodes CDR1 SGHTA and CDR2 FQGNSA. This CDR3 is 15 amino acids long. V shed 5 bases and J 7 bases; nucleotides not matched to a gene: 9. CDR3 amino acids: CASSLRTGVGQPQHF. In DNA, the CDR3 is TGTGCCAGCAGCCTTCGGACAGGGGTCGGACAGCCCCAGCATTTT.

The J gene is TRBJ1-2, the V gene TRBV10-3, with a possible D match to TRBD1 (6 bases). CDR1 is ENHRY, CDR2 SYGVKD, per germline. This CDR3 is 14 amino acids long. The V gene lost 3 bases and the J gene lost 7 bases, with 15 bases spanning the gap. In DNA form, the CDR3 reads TGTGCCATCAGTGAAGGGACAATCTTAGGTGGCTACACCTTC. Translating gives CAISEGTILGGYTF.

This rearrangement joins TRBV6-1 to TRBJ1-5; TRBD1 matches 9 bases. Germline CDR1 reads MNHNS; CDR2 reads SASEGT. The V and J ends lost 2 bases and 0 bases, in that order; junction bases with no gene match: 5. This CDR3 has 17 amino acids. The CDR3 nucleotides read TGTGCCAGCAGTGAATGGGGACAGGGATATAGCAATCAGCCCCAGCATTTT. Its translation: CASSEWGQGYSNQPQHF.

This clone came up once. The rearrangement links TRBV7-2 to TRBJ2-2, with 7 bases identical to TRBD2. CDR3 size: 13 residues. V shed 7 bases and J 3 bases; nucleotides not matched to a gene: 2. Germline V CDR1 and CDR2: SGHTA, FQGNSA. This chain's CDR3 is CASIRGDTGELFF. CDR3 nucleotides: TGTGCCAGCATTCGGGGGGACACCGGGGAGCTGTTTTTT.

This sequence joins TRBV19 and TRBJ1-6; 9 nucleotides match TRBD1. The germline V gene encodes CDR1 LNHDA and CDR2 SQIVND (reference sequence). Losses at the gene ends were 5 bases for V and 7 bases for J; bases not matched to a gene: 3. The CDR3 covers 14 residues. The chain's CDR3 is CASSSGTGNSPLHF. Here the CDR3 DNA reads TGTGCCAGTAGTTCCGGGACAGGGAATTCACCCCTCCACTTT.

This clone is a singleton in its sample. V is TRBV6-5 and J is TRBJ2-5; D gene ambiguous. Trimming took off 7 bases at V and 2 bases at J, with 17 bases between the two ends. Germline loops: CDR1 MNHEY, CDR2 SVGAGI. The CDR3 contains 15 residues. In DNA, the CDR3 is TGTGCCAGCATGGGTTTTGCAGGCGTTCAAGAGACCCAGTACTTC. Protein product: CASMGFAGVQETQYF.

CDR3 DNA: TGCGCCAGCAGCCAAGATCCCGGCAGCGAGTATAATTCACCCCTCCACTTT. Translating it yields CASSQDPGSEYNSPLHF. The V call is TRBV4-1, the J call TRBJ1-6; D remains unclear. Germline assignment: CDR1 MGHRA and CDR2 YSYEKL. The V end was cut by 0 bases, the J end by 4 bases, with 13 bases between. The CDR3 extends over 17 amino acids.

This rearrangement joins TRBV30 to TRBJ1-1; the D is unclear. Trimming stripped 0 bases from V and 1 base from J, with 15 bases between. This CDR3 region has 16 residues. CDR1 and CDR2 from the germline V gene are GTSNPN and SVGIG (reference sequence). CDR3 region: CAWSVAGGRPNTEAFF. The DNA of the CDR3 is TGTGCCTGGAGTGTGGCGGGAGGACGGCCGAACACTGAAGCTTTCTTT.

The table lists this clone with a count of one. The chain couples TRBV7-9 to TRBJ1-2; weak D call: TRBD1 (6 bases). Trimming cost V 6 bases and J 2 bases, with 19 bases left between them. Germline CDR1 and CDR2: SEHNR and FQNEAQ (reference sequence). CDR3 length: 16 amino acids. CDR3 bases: TGTGCCAGCAGTTTCACGTTGGCAGGGGAAAACTATGGCTACACCTTC. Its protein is CASSFTLAGENYGYTF.

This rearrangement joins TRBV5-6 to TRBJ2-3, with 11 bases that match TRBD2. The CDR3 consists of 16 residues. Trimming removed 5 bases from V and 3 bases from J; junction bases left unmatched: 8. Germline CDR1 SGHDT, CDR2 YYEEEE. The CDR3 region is CASSYLSGGGTDTQYF. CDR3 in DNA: TGTGCCAGCAGTTACCTTAGCGGGGGGGGAACAGATACGCAGTATTTT.

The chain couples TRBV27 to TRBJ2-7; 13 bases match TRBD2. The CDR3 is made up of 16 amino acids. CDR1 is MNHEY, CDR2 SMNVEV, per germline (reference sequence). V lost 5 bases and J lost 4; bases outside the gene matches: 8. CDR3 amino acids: CASSRKGTSGVYEQYF. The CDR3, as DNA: TGTGCCAGCAGTCGGAAGGGGACTAGCGGGGTTTACGAGCAGTACTTC.

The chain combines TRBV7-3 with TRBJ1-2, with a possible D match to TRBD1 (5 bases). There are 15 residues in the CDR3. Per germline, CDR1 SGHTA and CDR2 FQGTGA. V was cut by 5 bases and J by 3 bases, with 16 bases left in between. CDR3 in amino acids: CASSPLGREDYGYTF. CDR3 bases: TGTGCCAGCAGCCCCCTCGGCAGGGAGGACTATGGCTACACCTTC.

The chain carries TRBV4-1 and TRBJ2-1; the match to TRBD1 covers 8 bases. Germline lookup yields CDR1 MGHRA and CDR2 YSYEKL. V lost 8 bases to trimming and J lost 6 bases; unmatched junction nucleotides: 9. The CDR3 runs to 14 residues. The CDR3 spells CASAPGQERNEQFF. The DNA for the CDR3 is TGCGCCAGCGCACCGGGACAGGAACGCAATGAGCAGTTCTTC.

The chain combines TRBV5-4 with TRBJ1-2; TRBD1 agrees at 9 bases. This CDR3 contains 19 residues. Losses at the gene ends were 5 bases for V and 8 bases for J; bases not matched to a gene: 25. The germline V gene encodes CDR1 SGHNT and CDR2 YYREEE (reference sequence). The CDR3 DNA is TGTGCCAGCAGTCAATCGGCGGGGCGCGCCGGGACAGGGCGGGAGGGCTACACCTTC. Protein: CASSQSAGRAGTGREGYTF.

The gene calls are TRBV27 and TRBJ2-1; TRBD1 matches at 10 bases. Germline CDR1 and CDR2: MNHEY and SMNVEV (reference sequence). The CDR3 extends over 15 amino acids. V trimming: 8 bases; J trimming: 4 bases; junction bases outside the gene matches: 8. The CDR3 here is CASFYRQGAYNEQFF. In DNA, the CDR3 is TGTGCCAGCTTTTACCGACAGGGGGCTTACAATGAGCAGTTCTTC.

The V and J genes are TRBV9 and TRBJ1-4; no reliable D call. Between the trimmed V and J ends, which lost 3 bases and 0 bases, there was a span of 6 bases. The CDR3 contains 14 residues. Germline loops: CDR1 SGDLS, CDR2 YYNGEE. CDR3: CASSARATNEKLFF. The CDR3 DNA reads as TGTGCCAGCAGCGCCCGGGCAACTAATGAAAAACTGTTTTTT.

CDR3 protein: CASSIGPGQMNTEAFF. Here the CDR3 DNA reads TGTGCCAGTAGTATAGGTCCGGGACAGATGAACACTGAAGCTTTCTTT. V gene TRBV19 combines with J gene TRBJ1-1; 7 bases are a match to TRBD1. The J segment lost 0 bases and the V segment lost 1 base, leaving 5 bases of the junction unmatched. Germline lookup yields CDR1 LNHDA and CDR2 SQIVND (reference sequence). CDR3 length: 16 amino acids.

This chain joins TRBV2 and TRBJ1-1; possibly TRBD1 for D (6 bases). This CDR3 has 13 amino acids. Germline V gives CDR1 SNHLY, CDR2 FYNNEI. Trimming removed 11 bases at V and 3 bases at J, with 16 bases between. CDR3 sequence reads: CASKLDRDTEAFF. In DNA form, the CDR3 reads TGTGCCTCTAAATTGGACAGAGACACTGAAGCTTTCTTT.

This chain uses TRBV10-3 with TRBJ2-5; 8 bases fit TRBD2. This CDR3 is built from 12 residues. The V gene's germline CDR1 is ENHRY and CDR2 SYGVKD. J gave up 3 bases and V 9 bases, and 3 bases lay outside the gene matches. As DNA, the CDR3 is TGTGCCATTAATAGCGGGGAAGAGACCCAGTACTTC. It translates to CAINSGEETQYF.

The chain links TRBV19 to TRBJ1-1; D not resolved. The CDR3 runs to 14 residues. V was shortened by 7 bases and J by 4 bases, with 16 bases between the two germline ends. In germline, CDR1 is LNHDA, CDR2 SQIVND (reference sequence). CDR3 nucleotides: TGTGCCAGTAACATAGACAACACCGTCACTGAAGCTTTCTTT. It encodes CASNIDNTVTEAFF.

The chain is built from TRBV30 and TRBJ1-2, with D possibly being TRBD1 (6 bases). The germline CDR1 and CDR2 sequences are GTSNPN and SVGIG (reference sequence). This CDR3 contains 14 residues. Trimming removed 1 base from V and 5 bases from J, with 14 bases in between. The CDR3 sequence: CAWSAGRTAYGYTF. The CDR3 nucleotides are TGTGCCTGGAGTGCCGGCCGGACAGCTTATGGCTACACCTTC.

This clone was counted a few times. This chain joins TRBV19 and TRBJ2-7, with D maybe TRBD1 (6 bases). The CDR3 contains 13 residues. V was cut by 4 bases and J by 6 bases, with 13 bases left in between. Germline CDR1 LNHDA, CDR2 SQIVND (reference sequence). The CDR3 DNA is TGTGCCAGTAGTACGCAGAAGACAGGCGAGCAGTACTTC. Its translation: CASSTQKTGEQYF.

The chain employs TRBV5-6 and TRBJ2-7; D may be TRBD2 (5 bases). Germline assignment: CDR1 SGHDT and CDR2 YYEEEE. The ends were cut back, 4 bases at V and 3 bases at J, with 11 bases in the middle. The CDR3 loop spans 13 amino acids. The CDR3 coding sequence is TGTGCCAGCAGCGGCGGACTTAACTACGAGCAGTACTTC. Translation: CASSGGLNYEQYF.